The present T cell receptor (beta chain) was sequenced within a study of blood T cell repertoires in COVID-19. The overall study: Acute-phase and convalescent COVID-19 samples originated in the United States, Italy and Spain. In each case, the material was cDNA or gDNA derived from T cells, B-cell-depleted T cells, or PBMCs.

This clone was found once. At one of its ends the junction is not consistent with the germline gene, which may arise from a read error. The CDR3 covers 13 residues. In the authors' workflow: Nucleated cell number was recorded as an estimate derived from reference gene primer amplification. The assay was immunoSEQ multiplex PCR, and TCRdb's table has in-frame clones only and misses some. V and J calls and clone size come straight from that table; D and trimming were deduced from the DNA. The repertoire has about 180,000 clones, 84% of them found once; the top ten carry around 7%. The chain combines TRBV12-3 or TRBV12-4 with TRBJ1-1; D possibly corresponds to TRBD1 (6 bases). The sample comprised peripheral blood. The clonotype originates from a human donor in a cohort sampled during active COVID-19. This chain's CDR3 is CASSFGQNAEAFF. The CDR3 DNA reads TGTGCCAGCAGTTTTGGACAGAACGCTGAAGCTTTCTTT.